A single sample is the source of the 10 T cell receptor beta chains below, sequenced in a study of graft-versus-host responses after intestinal transplantation. Antigens of these TCRs are unknown. Method: immunoSEQ multiplex PCR; TCRdb's copy keeps in-frame clones and lacks some. The sample gives tens of thousands of clones, 85% to 90% of which show up once; about 4.3% is in the top ten. The sample consisted of unstimulated CD8+ T cells sorted from spleen or lymph node cells, taken before transplant. These receptor sequences come from a human donor who was the organ donor for an intestinal transplant.

This clone was detected only once. The chain links TRBV27 to TRBJ2-1; perhaps TRBD1 as D (5 bases). CDR1 and CDR2 from the germline V gene are MNHEY and SMNVEV (reference sequence). V lost 5 bases to trimming and J lost 0 bases, with 8 bases between them. The CDR3 extends over 14 amino acids. In nucleotides, the CDR3 is TGTGCCAGCAGTCCGGACATCTCCTACAATGAGCAGTTCTTC. It translates to CASSPDISYNEQFF.

The V and J genes are TRBV4-3 and TRBJ1-1; the D is unclear. Germline V gene lookup returns CDR1 LGHNA and CDR2 YSLEER. The CDR3 length is 15 residues. V shed 0 bases and J shed 2 bases, with 10 bases lying between them. The CDR3 DNA is TGCGCCAGCAGCCAAGACGGTCCGGGAAACACTGAAGCTTTCTTT. This sequence encodes CASSQDGPGNTEAFF.

Concerning this clone itself: Compared with germline, one end of the junction differs, possibly owing to a read error. The chain has TRBV13 and TRBJ1-1; perhaps TRBD1 as D (5 bases). CDR3 length: 17 residues. Germline assignment: CDR1 PRHDT and CDR2 FYEKMQ (reference sequence). This CDR3 is CASSLRITGWWIPEAFF. DNA for the CDR3: TGTGCCAGCAGCCTCCGGATAACAGGTTGGTGGATCCCTGAGGCTTTCTTT.

The chain couples TRBV16 to TRBJ1-1; possibly TRBD1 for D (5 bases). The CDR3 contains 14 residues. Germline V lookup: CDR1 KGHSY, CDR2 FQNENV. V lost 2 bases, J lost 3 bases, and 10 bases lay in between. CDR3 nucleotide sequence: TGTGCCAGCAGCCAACCAGGGTTGTACACTGAAGCTTTCTTT. Its protein is CASSQPGLYTEAFF.

The rearrangement links TRBV10-1 to TRBJ2-7; 7 nucleotides align to TRBD1. The CDR3 is 13 amino acids. Trimming cost V 3 bases and J 5 bases; bases outside gene matches: 4. Germline values: CDR1 WNHNN, CDR2 SYGVQD (reference sequence). DNA of the CDR3: TGCGCCAGCAGTGACAGGGGGTCCAACGAGCAGTACGTC. Its translation: CASSDRGSNEQYV.

This clone was seen a few times. The chain employs TRBV19 and TRBJ2-7; D gene unclear. CDR3 length: 14 amino acids. CDR1 is LNHDA, CDR2 SQIVND, per germline (reference sequence). Trimming took 5 bases from V and 0 from J, leaving 11 bases between them. The CDR3 DNA follows: TGTGCCAGTAGTGAAGCGCTACGCTCCTACGAGCAGTACGTC. Protein sequence: CASSEALRSYEQYV.

The V call is TRBV7-8, the J call TRBJ1-5; weak D call: TRBD1 (6 bases). Per the germline V gene, CDR1 is SGHVS and CDR2 is FQNEAQ. Trimming shortened V by 1 base and J by 6 bases, and 13 bases separated the two germline ends. The CDR3 consists of 15 residues. CDR3 nucleotides: TGTGCCAGCAGCTTAGGTCAGGGGCACCGTCAGCCCCAGCATTTT. Protein sequence: CASSLGQGHRQPQHF.

The V and J genes are TRBV28 and TRBJ2-5; a possible D gene is TRBD1 (5 bases). Germline V gene lookup returns CDR1 MDHEN and CDR2 SYDVKM. Trimming left V 6 bases short and J 4 bases short, with 21 bases between. The CDR3 has 16 amino acids. The CDR3 sequence: CASSSYTGRGRETQYF. The CDR3 DNA reads TGTGCCAGCAGCTCTTATACAGGCCGTGGCCGAGAGACCCAGTACTTC.

This rearrangement joins TRBV4-1 to TRBJ1-1; no firm D call. The V end lost 1 base, the J end lost 6 bases, and 9 bases lay between the germline ends. Germline loops: CDR1 MGHRA, CDR2 YSYEKL. The CDR3 spans 13 residues. CDR3: CASSQGMASEAFF. The CDR3 DNA sequence: TGCGCCAGCAGCCAAGGTATGGCCTCTGAAGCTTTCTTT.

This clone was observed a single time. This chain connects TRBV27 to TRBJ1-5, with 9 positions matching TRBD1. V dropped 5 bases and J dropped 1; count of bases not matched to a gene: 3. The germline V gene encodes CDR1 MNHEY and CDR2 SMNVEV (reference sequence). The CDR3 sequence is 15 residues long. CDR3 nucleotides: TGTGCCAGCAGTGGGGGGACAGGGAGCAATCAGCCCCAGCATTTT. Amino acids: CASSGGTGSNQPQHF.